This entry lists 3 T cell receptor beta chains sequenced from one sample in a study of naive and memory T cell subsets. Two oligonucleotides, mixed equimolar, formed the beta constant-region primer covering TRBC1 and TRBC2. TCRdb reanalysed the UMI-ligation and nested PCR reads using MiXCR and keeps one entry per CDR3 protein. The table lists around 90,000 distinct CDR3 sequences, around 7% of them singletons. Sequencing was performed on central memory CD4+ T cells from blood. These receptors came from a human donor in good health.

The chain couples TRBV7-2 to TRBJ2-2; weak D call: TRBD2 (6 bases). The CDR3 has 15 amino acids. Germline CDR1 is SGHTA and CDR2 is FQGNSA. V lost 4 bases and J lost 8, with 17 bases in between. The CDR3 DNA follows: TGTGCCAGCAGCTCCCCTAGCGTCAAAGGGGGGGAGCTGTTTTTT. Residues: CASSSPSVKGGELFF.

This clonotype came up many times. V and J are TRBV11-1 and TRBJ1-1, with D possibly being TRBD1 (5 bases). The CDR3 covers 13 residues. The V and J ends lost 4 bases and 1 base respectively, with 7 bases between them. CDR1 SGHAT and CDR2 FQDESV come from the germline V gene (reference sequence). CDR3 nucleotide sequence: TGTGCCAGCAGCTGGGGCCAGAACACTGAAGCTTTCTTT. It codes for CASSWGQNTEAFF.

This clonotype was counted many times. The V and J genes are TRBV11-3 and TRBJ2-7; 7 bases line up with TRBD2. The CDR3 has 15 residues. V was pared by 1 base and J by 3 bases, with 6 bases of the junction left unmatched. Germline CDR1 reads SGHNT; CDR2 reads YENEEA. CDR3 DNA: TGTGCCAGCAGCTTAGCGCCTAGCGGACACTACGAGCAGTACTTC. As protein: CASSLAPSGHYEQYF.